One sample yielded the 16 T cell receptor beta chains listed below, sequenced in a study of regulatory T cells in long-lasting Graves disease. Time point: newly diagnosed GD, antithyroid drugs for less than 3 months. Extracted PBMC RNA gave rise to the TCR library. Both iRepertoire HTBI primers and Arm-PCR of CDR3 regions were used to build the TCR beta libraries. In TCRdb, the multiplex PCR reads were re-called with MiXCR into one record per CDR3 protein. The table lists 350,000 to 450,000 distinct CDR3 sequences, approximately 12% of them singletons. The same sample was also studied in work on T cells in Graves' hyperthyroidism and ophthalmopathy.

The input for sequencing was peripheral blood mononuclear cells (PBMCs), taken at new diagnosis, from a patient treated with antithyroid drugs. These TCRs come from a woman aged 18-30 years with Graves disease.

This clonotype came up a few times. The chain joins TRBV5-5 to TRBJ2-1; possible D gene TRBD1, 6 bases. In germline, CDR1 is SGHKS, CDR2 YYEKEE (reference sequence). The germline V and J ends were trimmed by 3 bases and 7 bases, with 23 bases remaining between them. This CDR3 is built from 17 residues. CDR3 loop: CASSSAVMGALSNEQFF. For the CDR3, the DNA is TGTGCCAGCAGCTCGGCGGTAATGGGGGCTTTAAGTAATGAGCAGTTCTTC.

This clonotype came up a few times. This may stem from a read error, because a much larger clone lies one nucleotide away. The chain couples TRBV3-1 to TRBJ2-3, with D unresolved. Germline V gives CDR1 LGHDT, CDR2 YNNKEL (reference sequence). The CDR3 is 12 residues long. V gave up 3 bases and J gave up 4 bases, with 5 bases separating them. For the CDR3, the DNA is TGTGCCAGCAGCCACGAGGCAGATACGCAGTATTTT. Protein: CASSHEADTQYF.

This clonotype showed up just a few times. The chain's CDR3 is CASSQPPRKPHNEQFF. CDR3 bases: TGCGCCAGCAGCCAGCCCCCGAGGAAACCCCACAATGAGCAGTTCTTC. The J gene is TRBJ2-1, the V gene TRBV4-1; D is uncertain. The V end lost 3 bases, the J end lost 5 bases, and 17 bases lay between the germline ends. The CDR3 is 16 amino acids. Germline V gives CDR1 MGHRA, CDR2 YSYEKL.

The chain combines TRBV19 with TRBJ2-1, with D possibly being TRBD2 (6 bases). Germline V gene sequence: CDR1 LNHDA, CDR2 SQIVND (reference sequence). V lost 0 bases and J 6 bases, leaving 21 bases between the germline ends. The CDR3 runs 18 residues. For the CDR3, the DNA is TGTGCCAGTAGTATAGACGGGGCGACTACTAGCCCTTTCAATGAGCAGTTCTTC. Amino acid sequence: CASSIDGATTSPFNEQFF.

The table lists this clonotype with many counts. The rearrangement links TRBV20-1 to TRBJ2-1; a possible D gene is TRBD1 (5 bases). CDR3 size: 17 residues. V lost 5 bases and J lost 1, with 21 bases in between. The germline V gene has CDR1 DFQATT and CDR2 SNEGSKA (reference sequence). CDR3 amino acids: CSALGAQGASSYNEQFF. The CDR3 nucleotides read TGCAGTGCTCTAGGGGCGCAGGGCGCGAGTTCCTACAATGAGCAGTTCTTC.

This clonotype was detected a few times. This sequence joins TRBV6-1 and TRBJ2-3, with D unresolved. CDR1 is MNHNS, CDR2 SASEGT, per germline. The CDR3 contains 12 residues. The V end lost 1 base, the J end lost 2 bases, and 1 base lay between the germline ends. The chain's CDR3 is CASSEDTDTQYF. DNA of the CDR3: TGTGCCAGCAGTGAAGACACAGATACGCAGTATTTT.

The chain combines TRBV20-1 with TRBJ1-5; 7 bases map to TRBD1. Germline CDR1 reads DFQATT; CDR2 reads SNEGSKA (reference sequence). The length of the CDR3 is 14 residues. V lost 1 base to trimming and J lost 3 bases; unmatched junction nucleotides: 3. The DNA of the CDR3 is TGCAGTGCTAGAGGGGGACAGCCCAATCAGCCCCAGCATTTT. Protein: CSARGGQPNQPQHF.

In this sample, this clonotype turned up a few times. This could be a read error, since a much larger clone is one nucleotide away. The rearrangement uses TRBV28 and TRBJ2-1; maybe TRBD2 (6 bases). The V gene's germline CDR1 is MDHEN and CDR2 SYDVKM. V dropped 6 bases and J dropped 0 bases, with 18 bases sitting between them. This CDR3 has 17 amino acids. The CDR3 loop reads CASRPPGLGNSYNEQFF. CDR3 sequence (DNA): TGTGCCAGCAGACCTCCGGGACTGGGTAACTCCTACAATGAGCAGTTCTTC.

This clonotype was seen at least ten times. V is TRBV6-2 or TRBV6-3 and J is TRBJ2-2, with D possibly matching TRBD2 (5 bases). The CDR3 runs to 16 residues. The germline V gene has CDR1 MNHEY and CDR2 SVGEGT. V was shortened by 0 bases and J by 4 bases, with 12 bases between the two germline ends. The CDR3, as DNA: TGTGCCAGCAGTTACTCACGAGGGAGTCCCACCGGGGAGCTGTTTTTT. Translating gives CASSYSRGSPTGELFF.

This clonotype was seen ten or more times. The gene calls are TRBV20-1 and TRBJ1-1; D possibly corresponds to TRBD1 (5 bases). CDR3 length equals 12 residues. V was pared by 6 bases and J by 0 bases, with 8 bases between. Germline values: CDR1 DFQATT, CDR2 SNEGSKA (reference sequence). CDR3 nucleotide sequence: TGCAGTGCCTCGGGGGTGAACACTGAAGCTTTCTTT. Encoded protein: CSASGVNTEAFF.

This rearrangement joins TRBV9 to TRBJ2-5; 7 nucleotides match TRBD2. Germline CDR1 is SGDLS and CDR2 is YYNGEE. The CDR3 runs 15 residues. The ends lost 1 base at V and 4 bases at J; junction bases unmatched: 7. The CDR3 nucleotides read TGTGCCAGCAGCGTATCAACGGGAGGTCGAGAGACCCAGTACTTC. Translating gives CASSVSTGGRETQYF. The full variable domain, completed using reference TRBV9 and TRBJ2-5, is DSGVTQTPKHLITATGQRVTLRCSPRSGDLSVYWYQQSLDQGLQFLIQYYNGEERAKGNILERFSAQQFPDLHSELNLSSLELGDSALYFCASSVSTGGRETQYFGPGTRLLVL.

This clonotype was picked up many times. This chain's CDR3 is CAIRASGRTPITNTGELFF. CDR3 nucleotide sequence: TGTGCCATCAGGGCAAGCGGGAGGACCCCCATCACAAACACCGGGGAGCTGTTTTTT. The chain couples TRBV10-3 to TRBJ2-2; 9 bases map to TRBD2. This CDR3 contains 19 residues. The germline CDR1 and CDR2 sequences are ENHRY and SYGVKD. V dropped 6 bases and J dropped 2; count of bases not matched to a gene: 16.

This clonotype was recorded at least ten times. The CDR3 sequence: CASSPRLGNTEAFF. The DNA for the CDR3 is TGTGCCAGCAGCCCCAGGTTGGGGAACACTGAAGCTTTCTTT. The chain employs TRBV27 and TRBJ1-1; D gene unclear. The length of the CDR3 is 14 residues. The germline V gene encodes CDR1 MNHEY and CDR2 SMNVEV (reference sequence). V was pared by 6 bases and J by 1 base, with 12 bases between.

This clonotype has just a few counts. The V call is TRBV28, the J call TRBJ2-7; weak D call: TRBD1 (5 bases). The CDR3 covers 18 residues. Per germline, CDR1 MDHEN and CDR2 SYDVKM. The ends were cut back, 8 bases at V and 0 bases at J, with 26 bases in the middle. This CDR3 is CASGQGLYEFRSSYEQYV. The CDR3 bases are TGTGCCAGCGGGCAGGGCCTCTACGAATTCCGGAGCTCCTACGAGCAGTACGTC.

V and J are TRBV7-3 and TRBJ1-6; D not certain. Germline CDR1 SGHTA, CDR2 FQGTGA. The CDR3 is 15 residues long. The V end lost 5 bases, the J end lost 8 bases, and 16 bases lay between the germline ends. The CDR3, as DNA: TGTGCCAGCAGCCGAAATGGCAAGCAGGATTCACCCCTCCACTTT. Its protein is CASSRNGKQDSPLHF.

V and J are TRBV6-2 or TRBV6-3 and TRBJ1-1, with D possibly being TRBD1 (6 bases). Between the trimmed V and J ends, which lost 9 bases and 7 bases, there was a span of 18 bases. Germline values: CDR1 MNHEY, CDR2 SVGEGT. CDR3 length: 13 residues. The CDR3 loop is CASNPIRGGEAFF. In DNA, the CDR3 is TGTGCCAGTAACCCGATAAGAGGGGGTGAAGCTTTCTTT.